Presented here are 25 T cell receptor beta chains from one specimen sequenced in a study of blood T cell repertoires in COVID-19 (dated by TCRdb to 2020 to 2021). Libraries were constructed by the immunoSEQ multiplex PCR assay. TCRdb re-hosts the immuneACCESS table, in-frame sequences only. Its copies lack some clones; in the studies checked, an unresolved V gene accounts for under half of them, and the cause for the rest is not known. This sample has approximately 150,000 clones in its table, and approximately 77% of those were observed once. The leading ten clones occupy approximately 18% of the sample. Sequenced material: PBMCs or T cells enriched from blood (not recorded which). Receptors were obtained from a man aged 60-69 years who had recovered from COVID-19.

As DNA, the CDR3 is TGTGCCAGCAGTGAAGTACTCACTGAAGCTTTCTTT. Its translation is CASSEVLTEAFF. This chain links TRBV6-1 with TRBJ1-1; D unclear. The V and J ends lost 1 base and 4 bases respectively, with 4 bases between them. Germline V lookup: CDR1 MNHNS, CDR2 SASEGT. This CDR3 region has 12 residues.

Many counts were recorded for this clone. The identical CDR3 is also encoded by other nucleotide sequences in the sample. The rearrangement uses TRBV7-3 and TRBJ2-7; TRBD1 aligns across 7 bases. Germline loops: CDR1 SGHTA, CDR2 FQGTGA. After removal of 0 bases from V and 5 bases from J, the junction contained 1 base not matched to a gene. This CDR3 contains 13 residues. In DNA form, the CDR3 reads TGTGCCAGCAGCTTAACAGGGGGCGACGAGCAGTACTTC. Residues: CASSLTGGDEQYF. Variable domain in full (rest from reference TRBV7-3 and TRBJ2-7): GAGVSQTPSNKVTEKGKYVELRCDPISGHTALYWYRQSLGQGPEFLIYFQGTGAADDSGLPNDRFFAVRPEGSVSTLKIQRTERGDSAVYLCASSLTGGDEQYFGPGTRLTVT.

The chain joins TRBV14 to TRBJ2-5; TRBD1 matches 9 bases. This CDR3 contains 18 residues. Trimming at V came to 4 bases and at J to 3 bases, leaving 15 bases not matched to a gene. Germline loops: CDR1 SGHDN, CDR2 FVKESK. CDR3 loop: CASSPFPGTGGGEETQYF. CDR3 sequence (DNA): TGTGCCAGCAGCCCCTTCCCCGGAACAGGGGGCGGGGAAGAGACCCAGTACTTC.

CDR3 nucleotides: TGTGCCAGCAGTGAAGAGGACAGGGGGCCAGGTGGCTACACCTTC. This translates into CASSEEDRGPGGYTF. The chain has TRBV2 and TRBJ1-2; TRBD1 aligns across 11 bases. V lost 1 base, J lost 7 bases, and 5 bases stayed unmatched. The CDR3 spans 15 residues. Germline values: CDR1 SNHLY, CDR2 FYNNEI.

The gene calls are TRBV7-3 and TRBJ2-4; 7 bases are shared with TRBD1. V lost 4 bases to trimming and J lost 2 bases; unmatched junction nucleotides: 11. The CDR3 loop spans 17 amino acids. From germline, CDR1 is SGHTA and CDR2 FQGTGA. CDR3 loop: CASSSDGRGFSKNIQYF. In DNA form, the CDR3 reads TGTGCCAGCAGCTCGGACGGCAGGGGGTTTTCCAAAAACATTCAGTACTTC.

The CDR3 nucleotides read TGTGCCAGCTCACCACGGACTGGGGACAATGAGCAGTTCTTC. Translated, it gives CASSPRTGDNEQFF. This chain links TRBV18 with TRBJ2-1, with a weak D call TRBD2 (5 bases). CDR3 size: 14 residues. Germline V lookup: CDR1 KGHSH, CDR2 LQKENI. V lost 1 base, J lost 5 bases, and 9 bases lay in between.

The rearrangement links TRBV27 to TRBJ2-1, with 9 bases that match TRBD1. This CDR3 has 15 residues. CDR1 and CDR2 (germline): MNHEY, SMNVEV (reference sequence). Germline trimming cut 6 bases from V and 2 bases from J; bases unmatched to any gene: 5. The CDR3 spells CASRTGTGTYNEQFF. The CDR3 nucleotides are TGTGCCAGCAGAACCGGGACAGGGACCTACAATGAGCAGTTCTTC.

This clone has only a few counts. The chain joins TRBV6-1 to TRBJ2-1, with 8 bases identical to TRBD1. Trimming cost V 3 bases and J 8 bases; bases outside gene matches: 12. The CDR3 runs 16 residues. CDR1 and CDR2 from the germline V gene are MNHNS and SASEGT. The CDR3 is CASSDYGQGAGDEQFF. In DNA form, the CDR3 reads TGTGCCAGCAGTGATTATGGGCAGGGGGCCGGCGATGAGCAGTTCTTC.

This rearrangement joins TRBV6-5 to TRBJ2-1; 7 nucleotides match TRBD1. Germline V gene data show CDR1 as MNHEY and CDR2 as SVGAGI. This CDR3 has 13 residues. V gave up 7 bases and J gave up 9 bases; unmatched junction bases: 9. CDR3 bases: TGTGCCAGCACCGAGGACAGGCTGGGTGAGCAGTTCTTC. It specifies CASTEDRLGEQFF.

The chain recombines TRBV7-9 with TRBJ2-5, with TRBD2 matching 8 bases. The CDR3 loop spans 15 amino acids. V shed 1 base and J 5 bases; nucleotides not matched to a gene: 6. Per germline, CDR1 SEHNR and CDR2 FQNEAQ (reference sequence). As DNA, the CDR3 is TGTGCCAGCAGCTTAGACGGGGGGGAACGGGAGACCCAGTACTTC. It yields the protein CASSLDGGERETQYF. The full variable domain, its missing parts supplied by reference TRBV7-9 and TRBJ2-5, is DTGVSQNPRHKITKRGQNVTFRCDPISEHNRLYWYRQTLGQGPEFLTYFQNEAQLEKSRLLSDRFSAERPKGSFSTLEIQRTEQGDSAMYLCASSLDGGERETQYFGPGTRLLVL.

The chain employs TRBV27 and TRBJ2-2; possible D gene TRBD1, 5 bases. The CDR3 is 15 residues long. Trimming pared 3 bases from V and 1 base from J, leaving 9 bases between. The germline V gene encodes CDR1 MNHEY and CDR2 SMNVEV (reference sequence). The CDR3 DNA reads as TGTGCCAGCAGTTTGGGGCGATTGAACACCGGGGAGCTGTTTTTT. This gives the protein CASSLGRLNTGELFF.

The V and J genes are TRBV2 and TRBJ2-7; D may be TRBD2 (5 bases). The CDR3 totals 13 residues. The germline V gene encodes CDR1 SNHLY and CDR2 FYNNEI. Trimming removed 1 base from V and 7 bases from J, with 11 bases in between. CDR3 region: CASSEVRTGEQYF. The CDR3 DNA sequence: TGTGCCAGCAGTGAAGTTAGAACGGGGGAGCAGTACTTC.

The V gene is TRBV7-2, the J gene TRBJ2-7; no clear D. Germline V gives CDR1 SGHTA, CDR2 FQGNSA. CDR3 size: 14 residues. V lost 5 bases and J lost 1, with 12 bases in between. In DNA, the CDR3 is TGTGCCAGCAGCCCGCGGCGCGGATCCTACGAGCAGTACTTC. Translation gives CASSPRRGSYEQYF. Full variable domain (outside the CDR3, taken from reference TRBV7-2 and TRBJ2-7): GAGVSQSPSNKVTEKGKDVELRCDPISGHTALYWYRQSLGQGLEFLIYFQGNSAPDKSGLPSDRFSAERTGGSVSTLTIQRTQQEDSAVYLCASSPRRGSYEQYFGPGTRLTVT.

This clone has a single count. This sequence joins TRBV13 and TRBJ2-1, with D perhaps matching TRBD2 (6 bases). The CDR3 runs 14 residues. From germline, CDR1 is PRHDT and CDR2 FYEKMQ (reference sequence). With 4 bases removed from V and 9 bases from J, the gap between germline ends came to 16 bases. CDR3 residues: CASSSGTGTGEQFF. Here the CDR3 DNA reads TGTGCCAGCAGCTCGGGGACTGGAACGGGTGAGCAGTTCTTC.

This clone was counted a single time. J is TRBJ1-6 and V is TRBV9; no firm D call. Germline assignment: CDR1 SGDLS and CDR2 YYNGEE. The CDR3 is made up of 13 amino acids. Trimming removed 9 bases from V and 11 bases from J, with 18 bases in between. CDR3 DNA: TGTGCCACCTCGAGGGAGGGCCACCCACCCCTCCACTTT. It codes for CATSREGHPPLHF. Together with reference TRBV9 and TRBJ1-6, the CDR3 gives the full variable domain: DSGVTQTPKHLITATGQRVTLRCSPRSGDLSVYWYQQSLDQGLQFLIQYYNGEERAKGNILERFSAQQFPDLHSELNLSSLELGDSALYFCATSREGHPPLHFGNGTRLTVT.

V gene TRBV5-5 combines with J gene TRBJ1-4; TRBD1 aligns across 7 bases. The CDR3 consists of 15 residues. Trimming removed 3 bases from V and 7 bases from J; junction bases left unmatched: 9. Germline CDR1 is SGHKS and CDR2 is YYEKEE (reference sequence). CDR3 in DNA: TGTGCCAGCAGCTGGGGACAGCCCGACGGTGAAAAACTGTTTTTT. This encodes CASSWGQPDGEKLFF.

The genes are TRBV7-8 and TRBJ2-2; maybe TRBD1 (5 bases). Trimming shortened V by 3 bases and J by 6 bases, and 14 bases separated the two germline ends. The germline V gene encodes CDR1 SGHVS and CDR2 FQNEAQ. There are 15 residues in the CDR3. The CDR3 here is CASSFVRVVAGELFF. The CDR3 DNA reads TGTGCCAGCAGCTTTGTCAGGGTGGTGGCCGGGGAGCTGTTTTTT.

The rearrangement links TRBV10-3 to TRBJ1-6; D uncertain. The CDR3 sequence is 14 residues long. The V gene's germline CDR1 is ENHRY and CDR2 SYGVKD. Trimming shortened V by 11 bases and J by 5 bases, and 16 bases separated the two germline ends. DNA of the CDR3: TGTGCCGCCAGGTCGGTATTTGATAATTCACCCCTCCACTTT. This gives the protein CAARSVFDNSPLHF.

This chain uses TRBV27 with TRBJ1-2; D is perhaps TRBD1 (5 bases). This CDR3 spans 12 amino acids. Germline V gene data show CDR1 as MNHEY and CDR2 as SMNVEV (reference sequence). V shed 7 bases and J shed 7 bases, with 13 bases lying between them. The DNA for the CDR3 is TGTGCCAGCAAGGGAGGGGCCCTTGGCTACACCTTC. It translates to CASKGGALGYTF.

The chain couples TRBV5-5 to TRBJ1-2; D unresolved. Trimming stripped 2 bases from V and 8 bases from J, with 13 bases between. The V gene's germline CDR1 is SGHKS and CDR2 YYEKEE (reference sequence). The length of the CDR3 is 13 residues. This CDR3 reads CASSFGLAGGYTF. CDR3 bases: TGTGCCAGCAGCTTCGGGCTTGCGGGGGGCTACACCTTC.

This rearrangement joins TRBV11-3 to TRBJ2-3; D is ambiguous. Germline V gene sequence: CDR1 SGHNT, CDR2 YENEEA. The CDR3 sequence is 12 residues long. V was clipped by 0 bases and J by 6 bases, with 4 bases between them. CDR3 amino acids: CASSLDPDTQYF. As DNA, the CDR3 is TGTGCCAGCAGCTTAGATCCTGATACGCAGTATTTT. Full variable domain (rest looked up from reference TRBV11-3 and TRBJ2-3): EAGVVQSPRYKIIEKKQPVAFWCNPISGHNTLYWYLQNLGQGPELLIRYENEEAVDDSQLPKDRFSAERLKGVDSTLKIQPAELGDSAVYLCASSLDPDTQYFGPGTRLTVL.

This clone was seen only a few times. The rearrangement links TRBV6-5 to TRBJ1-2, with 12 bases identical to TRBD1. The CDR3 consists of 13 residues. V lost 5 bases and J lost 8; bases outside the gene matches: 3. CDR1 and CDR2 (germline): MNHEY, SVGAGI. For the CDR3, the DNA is TGTGCCAGCAGTCCTGGGACAGGGGGCGGCTACACCTTC. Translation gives CASSPGTGGGYTF.

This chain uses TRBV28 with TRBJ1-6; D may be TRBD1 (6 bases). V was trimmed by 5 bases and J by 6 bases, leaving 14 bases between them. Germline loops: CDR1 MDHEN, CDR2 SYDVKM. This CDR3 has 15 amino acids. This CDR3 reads CASSQIDRRNSPLHF. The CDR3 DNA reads TGTGCCAGCAGTCAGATCGACAGGCGTAATTCACCCCTCCACTTT.

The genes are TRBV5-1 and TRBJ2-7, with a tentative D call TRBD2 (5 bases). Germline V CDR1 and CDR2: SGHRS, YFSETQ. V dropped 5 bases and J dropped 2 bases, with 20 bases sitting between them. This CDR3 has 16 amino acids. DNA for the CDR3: TGCGCCAGCAGTACCGGGGAACCGATCCCCGCCTACGAGCAGTACTTC. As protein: CASSTGEPIPAYEQYF. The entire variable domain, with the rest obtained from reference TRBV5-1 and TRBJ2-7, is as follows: KAGVTQTPRYLIKTRGQQVTLSCSPISGHRSVSWYQQTPGQGLQFLFEYFSETQRNKGNFPGRFSGRQFSNSRSEMNVSTLELGDSALYLCASSTGEPIPAYEQYFGPGTRLTVT.

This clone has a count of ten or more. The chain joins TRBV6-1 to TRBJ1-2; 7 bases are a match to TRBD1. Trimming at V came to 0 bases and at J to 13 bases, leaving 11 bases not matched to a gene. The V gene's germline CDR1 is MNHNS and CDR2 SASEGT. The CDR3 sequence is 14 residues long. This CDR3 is CASSEAVGQSPRTF. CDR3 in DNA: TGTGCCAGCAGTGAAGCGGTGGGACAGAGTCCCCGCACCTTC.